These 24 T cell receptor beta chains originate from one sample sequenced in a study of cytomegalovirus exposure and HLA in healthy donors. The PCR used 60 Vbeta and 13 Jbeta primers. Some clones are missing from TCRdb's copy, which holds only in-frame ones; the method was immunoSEQ multiplex PCR. In the table there are approximately 87,000 clones, 65% to 90% of which are singletons. Sample: PBMCs. These receptors originate from a woman aged 70-85 years in good health and CMV-seropositive.

This clone was detected a few times. J is TRBJ2-2 and V is TRBV6-6; D is ambiguous. This CDR3 has 15 amino acids. V dropped 7 bases and J dropped 6 bases, with 18 bases sitting between them. Germline CDR1 reads MNHNY; CDR2 reads SVGAGI (reference sequence). In DNA, the CDR3 is TGTGCCAGCATCCTAGAGCCCCTGAGAGCCGGGGAGCTGTTTTTT. It is translated as CASILEPLRAGELFF.

The J gene is TRBJ2-7, the V gene TRBV4-1; 8 bases fit TRBD1. V shed 1 base and J 4 bases; nucleotides not matched to a gene: 6. CDR3 length: 15 amino acids. Germline CDR1 is MGHRA and CDR2 is YSYEKL. The CDR3 nucleotides are TGCGCCAGCAGCCAAGGTTGGACAGGGAATTACGAGCAGTACTTC. Protein: CASSQGWTGNYEQYF.

The V call is TRBV7-2, the J call TRBJ2-1, with 10 bases that match TRBD2. The CDR3 is 15 residues long. Germline CDR1 is SGHTA and CDR2 is FQGNSA. After removal of 4 bases from V and 3 bases from J, the junction contained 3 bases not matched to a gene. The CDR3 DNA sequence: TGTGCCAGCAGCTCCTCTAGCGGGAGCTACAATGAGCAGTTCTTC. Translated: CASSSSSGSYNEQFF. Variable domain in full (rest from reference TRBV7-2 and TRBJ2-1): GAGVSQSPSNKVTEKGKDVELRCDPISGHTALYWYRQSLGQGLEFLIYFQGNSAPDKSGLPSDRFSAERTGGSVSTLTIQRTQQEDSAVYLCASSSSSGSYNEQFFGPGTRLTVL.

The chain recombines TRBV2 with TRBJ1-5, with D hard to call. This CDR3 is 12 amino acids long. Deletions cut 5 bases from V and 11 bases from J, with 13 bases between. CDR1 SNHLY and CDR2 FYNNEI come from the germline V gene. Here the CDR3 reads CASSLGVGAQHF. Written as DNA, the CDR3 is TGTGCCAGCAGTCTTGGAGTGGGTGCCCAGCATTTT.

The rearrangement links TRBV19 to TRBJ2-3; the match to TRBD2 covers 8 bases. CDR1 and CDR2 (germline): LNHDA, SQIVND (reference sequence). Trimming at V came to 6 bases and at J to 2 bases, leaving 4 bases not matched to a gene. This CDR3 has 14 amino acids. This chain's CDR3 is CASRQAGATDTQYF. In nucleotides, the CDR3 is TGTGCCAGTAGACAAGCGGGAGCCACAGATACGCAGTATTTT.

The gene calls are TRBV9 and TRBJ2-7; D may be TRBD2 (6 bases). The germline CDR1 and CDR2 sequences are SGDLS and YYNGEE. V dropped 0 bases and J dropped 0 bases, with 10 bases sitting between them. This CDR3 is built from 15 residues. The CDR3 reads CASSVGGEFSYEQYF. CDR3 in DNA: TGTGCCAGCAGCGTAGGCGGGGAGTTCTCCTACGAGCAGTACTTC. The entire variable domain, with the rest obtained from reference TRBV9 and TRBJ2-7, is as follows: DSGVTQTPKHLITATGQRVTLRCSPRSGDLSVYWYQQSLDQGLQFLIQYYNGEERAKGNILERFSAQQFPDLHSELNLSSLELGDSALYFCASSVGGEFSYEQYFGPGTRLTVT.

This rearrangement joins TRBV7-3 to TRBJ1-1, with 10 bases identical to TRBD1. The CDR3 is 17 residues long. Losses at the gene ends were 5 bases for V and 0 bases for J; bases not matched to a gene: 9. The germline CDR1 and CDR2 sequences are SGHTA and FQGTGA. The CDR3 loop reads CASSVSGTGAMNTEAFF. Here the CDR3 DNA reads TGTGCCAGCAGCGTTTCCGGGACAGGGGCTATGAACACTGAAGCTTTCTTT.

The rearrangement uses TRBV7-9 and TRBJ1-2, with D perhaps matching TRBD1 (5 bases). The length of the CDR3 is 16 residues. CDR1 SEHNR and CDR2 FQNEAQ come from the germline V gene (reference sequence). V was trimmed by 1 base and J by 4 bases, leaving 16 bases between them. CDR3 nucleotides: TGTGCCAGCAGCTTAGGATCTGGCGGGGGGAGCTATGGCTACACCTTC. This translates into CASSLGSGGGSYGYTF.

The rearrangement joins TRBV5-6 to TRBJ1-2; no reliable D call. There are 13 residues in the CDR3. In germline, CDR1 is SGHDT, CDR2 YYEEEE. With 4 bases removed from V and 8 bases from J, the gap between germline ends came to 15 bases. Here the CDR3 DNA reads TGTGCCAGCAGCCTACAGCAGTCGTCCGGCTACACCTTC. This sequence encodes CASSLQQSSGYTF. The full variable domain, completed using reference TRBV5-6 and TRBJ1-2, is DAGVTQSPTHLIKTRGQQVTLRCSPKSGHDTVSWYQQALGQGPQFIFQYYEEEERQRGNFPDRFSGHQFPNYSSELNVNALLLGDSALYLCASSLQQSSGYTFGSGTRLTVV.

V and J are TRBV6-1 and TRBJ2-7; 10 positions match TRBD1. The length of the CDR3 is 15 residues. In germline, CDR1 is MNHNS, CDR2 SASEGT. The V segment lost 6 bases and the J segment 6 bases; nucleotides outside the gene matches: 11. CDR3 protein: CASSYTGTGESEQYF. CDR3 nucleotide sequence: TGTGCCAGCAGCTATACCGGGACAGGGGAAAGCGAGCAGTACTTC.

V is TRBV20-1 and J is TRBJ2-7; D not resolved. The CDR3 runs to 11 residues. Trimming took off 6 bases at V and 2 bases at J, with 8 bases between the two ends. The germline V gene has CDR1 DFQATT and CDR2 SNEGSKA (reference sequence). The CDR3 nucleotides read TGCAGTGCCTTTTCTCCCTACGAGCAGTACTTC. As protein: CSAFSPYEQYF.

The chain has TRBV5-1 and TRBJ1-5, with D perhaps matching TRBD1 (5 bases). The V end lost 0 bases, the J end lost 0 bases, and 7 bases lay between the germline ends. CDR1 is SGHRS, CDR2 YFSETQ, per germline. The CDR3 is 15 amino acids. DNA for the CDR3: TGCGCCAGCAGCTTGGCGGGGGATAGCAATCAGCCCCAGCATTTT. Translated, it gives CASSLAGDSNQPQHF.

The rearrangement joins TRBV27 to TRBJ1-1; possibly TRBD1 for D (5 bases). Germline values: CDR1 MNHEY, CDR2 SMNVEV (reference sequence). V was cut by 0 bases and J by 6 bases, with 11 bases left in between. CDR3 length equals 14 residues. CDR3 DNA: TGTGCCAGCAGTTTATCGGTGGGGGGACCTGAAGCTTTCTTT. It is translated as CASSLSVGGPEAFF.

The V call is TRBV7-3, the J call TRBJ2-3; 12 positions agree with TRBD2. From germline, CDR1 is SGHTA and CDR2 FQGTGA. The CDR3 contains 16 residues. V was clipped by 5 bases and J by 0 bases; unmatched bases: 3. The DNA for the CDR3 is TGTGCCAGCAGCCCTGGACTAGCGGGGAGCACAGATACGCAGTATTTT. It translates to CASSPGLAGSTDTQYF.

V and J are TRBV28 and TRBJ2-2; weak D call: TRBD1 (6 bases). This CDR3 is 22 amino acids long. Germline CDR1 and CDR2: MDHEN and SYDVKM. Trimming left V 9 bases short and J 4 bases short, with 39 bases between. The CDR3 loop is CARLYSAVFCTGSVDVTGELFF. The CDR3 DNA reads as TGTGCCAGGCTATATTCAGCCGTCTTTTGCACAGGGAGCGTAGACGTCACCGGGGAGCTGTTTTTT.

The chain carries TRBV7-2 and TRBJ2-1; 14 nucleotides align to TRBD2. The V segment lost 5 bases and the J segment 7 bases; nucleotides outside the gene matches: 10. The germline gives CDR1 SGHTA, CDR2 FQGNSA. The CDR3 sequence is 17 residues long. DNA of the CDR3: TGTGCCAGCAGCGCTATACGACTAGCGGGAGGGGGTAATGAGCAGTTCTTC. Residues: CASSAIRLAGGGNEQFF.

This chain joins TRBV19 and TRBJ1-1; 7 nucleotides agree with TRBD1. The V gene's germline CDR1 is LNHDA and CDR2 SQIVND (reference sequence). Losses at the gene ends were 7 bases for V and 1 base for J; bases not matched to a gene: 9. The CDR3 is 15 amino acids. CDR3 protein: CASNRGTRANTEAFF. The CDR3 DNA reads as TGTGCCAGTAACAGGGGAACTCGAGCGAACACTGAAGCTTTCTTT.

This clone came up once. The chain couples TRBV5-1 to TRBJ1-1, with a possible D match to TRBD1 (5 bases). CDR1 is SGHRS and CDR2 is YFSETQ in the germline V gene. V shed 6 bases and J shed 1 base, with 13 bases lying between them. The CDR3 is 14 residues long. The CDR3 reads CASTQAQGNTEAFF. The CDR3 nucleotides read TGCGCCAGCACCCAAGCCCAGGGGAACACTGAAGCTTTCTTT.

This clone has more than one count but fewer than ten. This sequence joins TRBV9 and TRBJ2-1; tentative D call: TRBD2 (6 bases). V lost 0 bases and J lost 10, with 14 bases in between. CDR1 and CDR2 (germline): SGDLS, YYNGEE. There are 14 residues in the CDR3. CDR3 bases: TGTGCCAGCAGCGTAGCTGCGGGACTCACGGAGCAGTTCTTC. As protein: CASSVAAGLTEQFF.

The chain uses TRBV7-3 and TRBJ2-1, with TRBD2 matching 7 bases. Trimming removed 5 bases from V and 5 bases from J; junction bases left unmatched: 6. Germline assignment: CDR1 SGHTA and CDR2 FQGTGA. The CDR3 is made up of 14 amino acids. The CDR3: CASSLRLADNEQFF. CDR3 bases: TGTGCCAGCAGCCTCCGACTAGCCGACAATGAGCAGTTCTTC.

The gene calls are TRBV6-5 and TRBJ1-2; 7 bases agree with TRBD1. V dropped 2 bases and J dropped 4; count of bases not matched to a gene: 10. Germline V gives CDR1 MNHEY, CDR2 SVGAGI. This CDR3 spans 16 amino acids. The CDR3 sequence: CASSYLNRGDGYGYTF. CDR3 DNA: TGTGCCAGCAGTTACCTTAACAGGGGAGACGGCTATGGCTACACCTTC.

The chain has TRBV11-2 and TRBJ2-1; TRBD2 matches 10 bases. Germline lookup yields CDR1 SGHAT and CDR2 FQNNGV. Germline trimming cut 5 bases from V and 7 bases from J; bases unmatched to any gene: 11. The CDR3 runs to 16 residues. CDR3 DNA: TGTGCCAGCAGCGTATTACTAGCGGGATTTCGGAATGAGCAGTTCTTC. The encoded protein is CASSVLLAGFRNEQFF.

The chain has TRBV28 and TRBJ2-7, with D perhaps matching TRBD1 (5 bases). CDR1 is MDHEN, CDR2 SYDVKM, per germline. The V end was cut by 4 bases, the J end by 6 bases, with 16 bases between. The CDR3 is 14 amino acids. The CDR3 here is CASSSSLRASEQYF. The CDR3 DNA sequence: TGTGCCAGCAGTTCGTCCCTCAGGGCTAGCGAGCAGTACTTC.

V usage is TRBV19 and J usage is TRBJ2-2; TRBD2 matches 8 bases. CDR1 is LNHDA and CDR2 is SQIVND in the germline V gene (reference sequence). This CDR3 spans 17 amino acids. With 7 bases clipped from V and 5 bases from J, the junction kept 15 bases outside the gene matches. The CDR3 loop reads CASTPPKVAGSTGELFF. CDR3 sequence (DNA): TGTGCCAGTACCCCCCCTAAGGTAGCGGGAAGTACCGGGGAGCTGTTTTTT.